This passage covers 23 T cell receptor beta chains from one sample sequenced in a study of cytomegalovirus exposure and HLA in healthy donors. 60 Vbeta and 13 Jbeta primers were used in PCR. Using immunoSEQ multiplex PCR, the repertoire was profiled, and TCRdb retains in-frame clones only, with some absent. The sample holds about 130,000 clones; approximately 62% are singletons and the top ten take 1.6%. Sequencing used PBMCs. These receptors were taken from a human donor in good health.

The sample holds a few counts of this clone. The V call is TRBV5-1, the J call TRBJ2-2; 8 bases align to TRBD1. Trimming took 0 bases from V and 2 from J; bases not matched to a gene: 6. The CDR3 runs 17 residues. Germline CDR1 is SGHRS and CDR2 is YFSETQ. DNA for the CDR3: TGCGCCAGCAGCTTGGCAGGGGGCGGCTCCAACACCGGGGAGCTGTTTTTT. It encodes CASSLAGGGSNTGELFF. The entire variable domain, with the rest obtained from reference TRBV5-1 and TRBJ2-2, is as follows: KAGVTQTPRYLIKTRGQQVTLSCSPISGHRSVSWYQQTPGQGLQFLFEYFSETQRNKGNFPGRFSGRQFSNSRSEMNVSTLELGDSALYLCASSLAGGGSNTGELFFGEGSRLTVL.

J is TRBJ1-2 and V is TRBV5-4; D may be TRBD1 (6 bases). V was pared by 4 bases and J by 1 base, with 8 bases between. CDR3 length equals 13 residues. CDR1 and CDR2 (germline): SGHNT, YYREEE (reference sequence). The CDR3 spells CASSPDSNYGYTF. The DNA for the CDR3 is TGTGCCAGCAGCCCGGACAGTAACTATGGCTACACCTTC.

This clone was picked up a small number of times. The chain couples TRBV5-1 to TRBJ2-5, with TRBD2 identical over 7 bases. Looked up from germline, CDR1 is SGHRS and CDR2 is YFSETQ. The CDR3 totals 14 residues. V trimming: 0 bases; J trimming: 1 base; junction bases outside the gene matches: 0. CDR3 residues: CASSLGLAQETQYF. As DNA, the CDR3 is TGCGCCAGCAGCTTGGGACTAGCCCAAGAGACCCAGTACTTC.

In DNA form, the CDR3 reads TGTGCCAGCAGTGAATGGGGGGGGCGTTTCGACGAGCAGTACTTC. It specifies CASSEWGGRFDEQYF. J is TRBJ2-7 and V is TRBV25-1; a weak D match, TRBD2 (7 bases). V dropped 1 base and J dropped 5 bases, with 15 bases sitting between them. Germline CDR1 MGHDK, CDR2 SYGVNS. This CDR3 is 15 amino acids long.

The chain is built from TRBV2 and TRBJ2-2, with 10 bases identical to TRBD2. V lost 5 bases to trimming and J lost 1 base; unmatched junction nucleotides: 4. Germline assignment: CDR1 SNHLY and CDR2 FYNNEI. The CDR3 spans 16 residues. CDR3 DNA: TGTGCCAGCAGTCCCCGGACTAGCGGGAACACCGGGGAGCTGTTTTTT. Encoded protein: CASSPRTSGNTGELFF.

The chain uses TRBV18 and TRBJ2-3; D not resolved. The CDR3 has 13 amino acids. The germline V gene has CDR1 KGHSH and CDR2 LQKENI. Trimming took off 4 bases at V and 2 bases at J, with 7 bases between the two ends. The CDR3 nucleotides are TGTGCCAGCTCACTGTCAGACACAGATACGCAGTATTTT. Its translation: CASSLSDTDTQYF.

The chain is built from TRBV5-1 and TRBJ2-7, with D possibly matching TRBD2 (7 bases). CDR1 is SGHRS and CDR2 is YFSETQ in the germline V gene. The V end lost 7 bases, the J end lost 5 bases, and 19 bases lay between the germline ends. This CDR3 has 14 residues. The CDR3 bases are TGCGCCAGCCAAGAGGGGGGGACCCTCAACGAGCAGTACTTC. Protein sequence: CASQEGGTLNEQYF.

This chain joins TRBV6-1 and TRBJ2-1; D may be TRBD1 (5 bases). Germline V CDR1 and CDR2: MNHNS, SASEGT. The CDR3 contains 17 residues. V was pared by 2 bases and J by 1 base, with 15 bases between. CDR3 sequence (DNA): TGTGCCAGCAGTGAATGGTCTGGGGCCGCTTCCTACAATGAGCAGTTCTTC. Its protein is CASSEWSGAASYNEQFF.

The chain carries TRBV6-5 and TRBJ2-7, with 12 bases matching TRBD2. The V and J ends lost 5 bases and 4 bases, in that order; junction bases with no gene match: 6. The germline gives CDR1 MNHEY, CDR2 SVGAGI. The CDR3 is made up of 15 amino acids. CDR3 DNA: TGTGCCAGCAGTCCCGGACTAGCGGGACCTTACGAGCAGTACTTC. Translated, it gives CASSPGLAGPYEQYF.

V is TRBV28 and J is TRBJ1-2; D gene ambiguous. Deletions cut 2 bases from V and 1 base from J, with 8 bases between. The CDR3 contains 14 residues. Looked up from germline, CDR1 is MDHEN and CDR2 is SYDVKM. Written as DNA, the CDR3 is TGTGCCAGCAGTTTAGGGTCGGGTAACTATGGCTACACCTTC. It yields the protein CASSLGSGNYGYTF.

The CDR3 is CASSAHTSTNEKLFF. The CDR3 DNA reads as TGTGCCAGCAGCGCTCACACATCAACTAATGAAAAACTGTTTTTT. The chain carries TRBV9 and TRBJ1-4; D gene ambiguous. Between the trimmed V and J ends, which lost 3 bases and 0 bases, there was a span of 9 bases. The CDR3 loop spans 15 amino acids. Germline CDR1 reads SGDLS; CDR2 reads YYNGEE.

This clone has a single count. The V and J genes are TRBV2 and TRBJ2-7; 14 nucleotides align to TRBD2. With 6 bases clipped from V and 7 bases from J, the junction kept 8 bases outside the gene matches. The CDR3 is 15 residues long. Germline CDR1 and CDR2: SNHLY and FYNNEI. CDR3 residues: CASRYGTSGRGEQYF. In nucleotides, the CDR3 is TGTGCCAGCAGGTACGGGACTAGCGGGAGAGGTGAGCAGTACTTC. The variable domain in full, completed from reference TRBV2 and TRBJ2-7, reads EPEVTQTPSHQVTQMGQEVILRCVPISNHLYFYWYRQILGQKVEFLVSFYNNEISEKSEIFDDQFSVERPDGSNFTLKIRSTKLEDSAMYFCASRYGTSGRGEQYFGPGTRLTVT.

The gene calls are TRBV10-2 and TRBJ2-7; a possible D gene is TRBD2 (6 bases). V lost 3 bases to trimming and J lost 4 bases, with 16 bases between them. The CDR3 runs 15 residues. The V gene's germline CDR1 is WSHSY and CDR2 SAAADI. Here the CDR3 reads CASSDLSGLKYEQYF. In DNA form, the CDR3 reads TGCGCCAGCAGTGATCTTAGCGGTCTCAAGTACGAGCAGTACTTC.

The chain employs TRBV28 and TRBJ2-7; TRBD2 matches at 13 bases. V shed 2 bases, J shed 2 bases, and the junction held 0 bases outside the gene matches. This CDR3 has 15 residues. The germline V gene encodes CDR1 MDHEN and CDR2 SYDVKM. CDR3 residues: CASSLGTSGTYEQYF. The CDR3 nucleotides read TGTGCCAGCAGTTTAGGGACTAGCGGGACCTACGAGCAGTACTTC.

The chain joins TRBV6-5 to TRBJ2-3, with D possibly matching TRBD2 (5 bases). The CDR3 has 13 residues. Germline CDR1 is MNHEY and CDR2 is SVGAGI. V was trimmed by 5 bases and J by 4 bases, leaving 10 bases between them. The DNA for the CDR3 is TGTGCCAGCAGTAGAGGGAACGCAGATACGCAGTATTTT. Protein sequence: CASSRGNADTQYF.

This clone was counted a few times. This rearrangement joins TRBV5-4 to TRBJ1-2; 8 bases are a match to TRBD1. CDR1 is SGHNT, CDR2 YYREEE, per germline (reference sequence). Unmatched junction bases numbered 2, after V lost 2 bases and J lost 2 bases. There are 14 residues in the CDR3. The CDR3, as DNA: TGTGCCAGCAGCTTACAGGGGGTCAACTATGGCTACACCTTC. Translation gives CASSLQGVNYGYTF.

This clone was counted once. The chain carries TRBV4-2 and TRBJ2-1; tentatively, D is TRBD2 (5 bases). CDR3 length: 16 residues. CDR1 is LGHNA and CDR2 is YNFKEQ in the germline V gene. Trimming shortened V by 4 bases and J by 3 bases, and 16 bases separated the two germline ends. CDR3 sequence reads: CASSPRGRKNYNEQFF. The CDR3 DNA is TGTGCCAGCAGCCCCAGAGGGAGAAAGAACTACAATGAGCAGTTCTTC.

The chain links TRBV5-1 to TRBJ2-2; 10 positions agree with TRBD1. The CDR3 length is 17 residues. CDR1 and CDR2 (germline): SGHRS, YFSETQ. V lost 1 base to trimming and J lost 0 bases; unmatched junction nucleotides: 3. The CDR3 spells CASSLSGQGANTGELFF. The CDR3 DNA follows: TGCGCCAGCAGCTTGTCCGGACAGGGGGCGAACACCGGGGAGCTGTTTTTT.

The chain combines TRBV28 with TRBJ2-2; 8 nucleotides agree with TRBD1. The germline gives CDR1 MDHEN, CDR2 SYDVKM. The CDR3 runs to 16 residues. Trimming at V came to 5 bases and at J to 2 bases, leaving 7 bases not matched to a gene. The CDR3 spells CASSMAGGENTGELFF. The CDR3 DNA is TGTGCCAGCAGTATGGCAGGGGGCGAAAACACCGGGGAGCTGTTTTTT.

The chain uses TRBV12-5 and TRBJ1-2; 9 bases fit TRBD1. The ends lost 1 base at V and 6 bases at J; junction bases unmatched: 3. CDR3 size: 14 residues. The V gene's germline CDR1 is LGHNT and CDR2 FRNRAP. In nucleotides, the CDR3 is TGTGCTAGTGGTTTGGGCGGGACAGGGAATGGCTACACCTTC. It encodes CASGLGGTGNGYTF. Together with reference TRBV12-5 and TRBJ1-2, the CDR3 gives the full variable domain: DARVTQTPRHKVTEMGQEVTMRCQPILGHNTVFWYRQTMMQGLELLAYFRNRAPLDDSGMPKDRFSAEMPDATLATLKIQPSEPRDSAVYFCASGLGGTGNGYTFGSGTRLTVV.

This chain uses TRBV28 with TRBJ2-1, with a weak D call TRBD1 (6 bases). This CDR3 spans 16 amino acids. From germline, CDR1 is MDHEN and CDR2 SYDVKM. Trimming shortened V by 10 bases and J by 0 bases, and 19 bases separated the two germline ends. The DNA for the CDR3 is TGTGCCATCGGGACACTTTCTGCTAGCTCCTACAATGAGCAGTTCTTC. It translates to CAIGTLSASSYNEQFF.

V gene TRBV28 combines with J gene TRBJ2-2; 7 bases are a match to TRBD2. There are 17 residues in the CDR3. CDR1 is MDHEN, CDR2 SYDVKM, per germline. The J segment lost 4 bases and the V segment lost 4 bases, leaving 12 bases of the junction unmatched. The CDR3 region is CASSSVWEGRSTGELFF. The CDR3 nucleotides read TGTGCCAGCAGTTCCGTTTGGGAGGGGCGTAGCACCGGGGAGCTGTTTTTT. Full variable domain (rest looked up from reference TRBV28 and TRBJ2-2): DVKVTQSSRYLVKRTGEKVFLECVQDMDHENMFWYRQDPGLGLRLIYFSYDVKMKEKGDIPEGYSVSREKKERFSLILESASTNQTSMYLCASSSVWEGRSTGELFFGEGSRLTVL.

There are a few counts of this clone. The chain combines TRBV20-1 with TRBJ2-7; unclear D gene. This CDR3 is built from 11 residues. CDR1 and CDR2 from the germline V gene are DFQATT and SNEGSKA (reference sequence). V shed 1 base and J shed 4 bases, with 5 bases lying between them. CDR3 nucleotide sequence: TGCAGTGCTAGAGGAGCTTACGAGCAGTACTTC. Translating it yields CSARGAYEQYF.